These T cell receptor beta chains were read from a single sample in a study of shared clonotypes between healthy human individuals. The assay was immunoSEQ multiplex PCR, and TCRdb's table has in-frame clones only and misses some. The table shows under 120,000 clones, with roughly 70% occurring only once. Sequenced input: memory CD8+ T cells sorted from blood. These receptors all come from a woman aged 30 to 39 in good health. Each CDR3 is given with its conserved first and last residue. The order of the fields is D gene, clone size, V gene, J gene, CDR3 DNA, CDR3 protein. The D gene is left open where the match is weak. The size entry is marked missing in some rows and otherwise reads once, few, many or a size class.

D: TRBD2; size: -; V: TRBV5-4; J: TRBJ2-7; DNA: TGTGCCAGCAGCCCTGGACTAGCGATCGAGCAGTACTTC; CDR3: CASSPGLAIEQYF
D: -; size: -; V: TRBV10-3; J: TRBJ1-5; DNA: TGTGCCATCAGTGACCCCACCGGGACCCTGCGCAATCAGCCCCAGCATTTT; CDR3: CAISDPTGTLRNQPQHF
D: TRBD2; size: -; V: TRBV6-5; J: TRBJ2-7; DNA: TGTGCCAGCAGCCGGACTAGCGGGAGATCCTACGAGCAGTACTTC; CDR3: CASSRTSGRSYEQYF
D: -; size: -; V: TRBV6-1; J: TRBJ1-1; DNA: TGTGCCAGCAGCACCTACAGTTCTGAAGCTTTCTTT; CDR3: CASSTYSSEAFF
D: TRBD1; size: -; V: TRBV6-5; J: TRBJ1-4; DNA: TGTGCCAGCAGTGGACAGGGGGCTAGTGAAAAACTGTTTTTT; CDR3: CASSGQGASEKLFF
D: TRBD1; size: -; V: TRBV2; J: TRBJ2-1; DNA: TGTGCCAGCGACGACCGGGACAGGGATGAGCAGTTCTTC; CDR3: CASDDRDRDEQFF
D: -; size: many; V: TRBV28; J: TRBJ2-1; DNA: TGTGCCAGCAGATCTGGACAAGCCCCTGGAAATCGGGACCATGAGCAGTTCTTC; CDR3: CASRSGQAPGNRDHEQFF
D: -; size: -; V: TRBV25-1; J: TRBJ2-1; DNA: TGTGCCAGCATGGGCCGGCCTAATGAGCAGTTCTTC; CDR3: CASMGRPNEQFF
D: TRBD1; size: -; V: TRBV4-2; J: TRBJ2-2; DNA: TGTGCCAGCTCAGAGGACAGGGCCGGGGAGCTGTTTTTT; CDR3: CASSEDRAGELFF
D: -; size: -; V: TRBV4-1; J: TRBJ2-4; DNA: TGCGCCAGCAGCCAGGCAAACATTCAGTACTTC; CDR3: CASSQANIQYF
D: -; size: -; V: TRBV28; J: TRBJ2-5; DNA: TGTGCCAGCAGTTTTAGGACGGATCAAGAGACCCAGTACTTC; CDR3: CASSFRTDQETQYF
D: -; size: -; V: TRBV4-2; J: TRBJ2-3; DNA: TGTGCCAGCAGCCAAGATCTCGGCAGCCCTAGCACAGATACGCAGTATTTT; CDR3: CASSQDLGSPSTDTQYF